Each of the 14 T cell receptor beta chains below was sequenced from the same sample in a study of shared clonotypes between healthy human individuals. CD45RO negativity and positive selection for CCR7 defined naive CD8 cells, a population that excluded terminally differentiated effector memory CD45RA+ cells. Profiling relied on immunoSEQ multiplex PCR, and the TCRdb table lists in-frame clones only, not all of them. In the table there are about 2,100,000 clones, 85% to 95% of which are singletons. The specimen sequenced was naive CD8+ T cells from PBMCs. All receptors come from a man between 18 and 29 years old in good health. Some clones in this sample may be carry-over from other donors' samples.

The CDR3 sequence: CASSVGGRRFTGELFF. The CDR3 DNA reads as TGTGCCAGCAGCGTAGGAGGCAGGAGATTCACCGGGGAGCTGTTTTTT. The chain joins TRBV9 to TRBJ2-2; D is unclear. CDR1 and CDR2 from the germline V gene are SGDLS and YYNGEE. The CDR3 spans 16 residues. V lost 0 bases to trimming and J lost 4 bases, with 13 bases between them.

CDR3 DNA: TGTGCCAGCGGACAGAGGGGTAGTACGTCCTACGAGCAGTACTTC. It translates to CASGQRGSTSYEQYF. The rearrangement links TRBV5-5 to TRBJ2-7, with a tentative D call TRBD1 (6 bases). V lost 7 bases, J lost 1 base, and 18 bases lay in between. Germline loops: CDR1 SGHKS, CDR2 YYEKEE (reference sequence). CDR3 size: 15 residues.

J is TRBJ1-3 and V is TRBV30; D gene uncertain. In germline, CDR1 is GTSNPN, CDR2 SVGIG (reference sequence). V was cut by 2 bases and J by 7 bases, with 15 bases left in between. CDR3 length: 14 amino acids. DNA of the CDR3: TGTGCCTGGAGTCTCCACACCTGGATGAACACCATATATTTT. It translates to CAWSLHTWMNTIYF.

V is TRBV7-9 and J is TRBJ2-7; D perhaps matches TRBD1 (6 bases). Germline loops: CDR1 SEHNR, CDR2 FQNEAQ (reference sequence). The CDR3 length is 17 residues. Trimming took off 6 bases at V and 0 bases at J, with 21 bases between the two ends. The CDR3 DNA sequence: TGTGCCAGCAGACCCAACCTCCGAGACAGGAGCTCCTACGAGCAGTACTTC. Its protein is CASRPNLRDRSSYEQYF.

The chain carries TRBV28 and TRBJ2-5; no definite D call. The J call is doubtful: the DNA matches TRBJ2-7 better. Germline V gives CDR1 MDHEN, CDR2 SYDVKM. This CDR3 comprises 13 residues. CDR3 coding DNA: TGTGCCAGCCCGTCCCGAGAACCCAACGAGCAGTACTTC. Its translation: CASPSREPNEQYF.

V and J are TRBV2 and TRBJ2-3; 12 nucleotides line up with TRBD2. J was trimmed by 4 bases and V by 4 bases; bases with no gene match: 9. This CDR3 spans 17 amino acids. Germline CDR1 reads SNHLY; CDR2 reads FYNNEI. Written as DNA, the CDR3 is TGTGCCAGCAGTGTGGCTAGCGGGAGGGCCTCACCAGATACGCAGTATTTT. It is translated as CASSVASGRASPDTQYF.

The rearrangement links TRBV29-1 to TRBJ2-1; 10 bases map to TRBD2. CDR1 is SQVTM, CDR2 ANQGSEA, per germline. The CDR3 consists of 14 residues. Trimming removed 3 bases from V and 3 bases from J; junction bases left unmatched: 2. The CDR3 loop is CSVDGTSVYNEQFF. The CDR3 DNA is TGCAGCGTTGATGGGACTAGCGTCTACAATGAGCAGTTCTTC.

The V call is TRBV15, the J call TRBJ2-2; D tentatively reads TRBD1 or TRBD2 (5 bases each). The germline gives CDR1 LNHNV, CDR2 YYDKDF (reference sequence). Between the trimmed V and J ends, which lost 0 bases and 5 bases, there was a span of 10 bases. CDR3 size: 15 residues. The CDR3: CATSRDGGPTGELFF. The CDR3 DNA is TGTGCCACCAGCAGAGATGGGGGACCTACCGGGGAGCTGTTTTTT.

The gene calls are TRBV13 and TRBJ2-7; the match to TRBD2 covers 8 bases. The CDR3 loop spans 16 amino acids. The V segment lost 2 bases and the J segment 0 bases; nucleotides outside the gene matches: 6. In germline, CDR1 is PRHDT, CDR2 FYEKMQ (reference sequence). CDR3 nucleotide sequence: TGTGCCAGCAGCTTAAGGGTAGCGGGACCCTCCTACGAGCAGTACTTC. Protein product: CASSLRVAGPSYEQYF. The whole variable domain, remainder taken from reference TRBV13 and TRBJ2-7, is AAGVIQSPRHLIKEKRETATLKCYPIPRHDTVYWYQQGPGQDPQFLISFYEKMQSDKGSIPDRFSAQQFSDYHSELNMSSLELGDSALYFCASSLRVAGPSYEQYFGPGTRLTVT.

V usage is TRBV28 and J usage is TRBJ2-1; D could derive from TRBD1 or TRBD2 (5 bases each). The CDR3 has 14 residues. The germline CDR1 and CDR2 sequences are MDHEN and SYDVKM. The V end lost 6 bases, the J end lost 5 bases, and 14 bases lay between the germline ends. The CDR3 nucleotides are TGTGCCAGCAGCCACGGGACCCCGGACAATGAGCAGTTCTTC. Amino acids: CASSHGTPDNEQFF.

This clone came up once. The chain carries TRBV28 and TRBJ2-5; TRBD2 matches at 9 bases. This CDR3 has 17 residues. Germline V lookup: CDR1 MDHEN, CDR2 SYDVKM. V gave up 3 bases and J gave up 1 base; unmatched junction bases: 9. CDR3 in amino acids: CASSFAWREGTQETQYF. DNA for the CDR3: TGTGCCAGCAGTTTTGCTTGGCGGGAGGGAACCCAAGAGACCCAGTACTTC.

The table lists this clone with a count of one. This rearrangement joins TRBV25-1 to TRBJ2-3; D gene unclear. The CDR3 length is 13 residues. Germline assignment: CDR1 MGHDK and CDR2 SYGVNS. Trimming took off 6 bases at V and 0 bases at J, with 7 bases between the two ends. The CDR3 spells CASRGTSTDTQYF. For the CDR3, the DNA is TGTGCCAGCAGAGGTACTAGCACAGATACGCAGTATTTT.

This sequence joins TRBV7-8 and TRBJ1-5, with 11 bases aligning to TRBD1. V was clipped by 0 bases and J by 1 base; unmatched bases: 2. CDR1 is SGHVS, CDR2 FQNEAQ, per germline. This CDR3 contains 17 residues. The DNA of the CDR3 is TGTGCCAGCAGCTTAGCAGGGACAGGGGGGAGCAATCAGCCCCAGCATTTT. It encodes CASSLAGTGGSNQPQHF.

The chain couples TRBV7-9 to TRBJ2-7; a weak D match, TRBD1 (5 bases). Deletions cut 5 bases from V and 2 bases from J, with 13 bases between. The CDR3 sequence is 14 residues long. Germline CDR1 is SEHNR and CDR2 is FQNEAQ (reference sequence). DNA for the CDR3: TGTGCCAGCAGCCAACCTCAGGGTCCCTACGAGCAGTACTTC. This encodes CASSQPQGPYEQYF.